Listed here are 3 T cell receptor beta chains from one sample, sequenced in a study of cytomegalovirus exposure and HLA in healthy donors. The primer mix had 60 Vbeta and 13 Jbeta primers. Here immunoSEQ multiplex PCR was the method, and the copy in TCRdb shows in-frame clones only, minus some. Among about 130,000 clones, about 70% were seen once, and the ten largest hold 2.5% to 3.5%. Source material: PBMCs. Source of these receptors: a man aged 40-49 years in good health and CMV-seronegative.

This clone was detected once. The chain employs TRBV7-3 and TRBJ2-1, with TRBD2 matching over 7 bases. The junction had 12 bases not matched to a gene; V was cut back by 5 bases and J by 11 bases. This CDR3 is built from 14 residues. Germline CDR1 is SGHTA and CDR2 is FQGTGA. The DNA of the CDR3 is TGTGCCAGCAGCCCCCTCCCCGGGGGGAGCCAGCAGTTCTTC. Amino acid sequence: CASSPLPGGSQQFF. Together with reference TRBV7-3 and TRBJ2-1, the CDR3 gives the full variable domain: GAGVSQTPSNKVTEKGKYVELRCDPISGHTALYWYRQSLGQGPEFLIYFQGTGAADDSGLPNDRFFAVRPEGSVSTLKIQRTERGDSAVYLCASSPLPGGSQQFFGPGTRLTVL.

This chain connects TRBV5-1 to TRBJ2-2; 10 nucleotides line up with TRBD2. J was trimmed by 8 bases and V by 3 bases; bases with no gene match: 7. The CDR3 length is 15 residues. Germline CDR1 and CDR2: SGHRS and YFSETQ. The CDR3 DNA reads TGCGCCAGCAGCTCCGGACTAGCGGTACCTGGGGAGCTGTTTTTT. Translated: CASSSGLAVPGELFF.

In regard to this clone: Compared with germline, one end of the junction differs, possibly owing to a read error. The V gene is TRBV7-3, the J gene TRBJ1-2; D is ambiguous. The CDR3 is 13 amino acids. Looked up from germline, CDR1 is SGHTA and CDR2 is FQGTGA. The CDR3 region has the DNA TGTGCCAGCAGCTTAGCACCGCAGGCCAGCCATCACTTC. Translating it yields CASSLAPQASHHF.